The 8 T cell receptor beta chains below were found in one sample sequenced in a study of cytomegalovirus exposure and HLA in healthy donors. 13 Jbeta primers and 60 Vbeta primers were used for the PCR. Sequencing used immunoSEQ multiplex PCR; TCRdb keeps in-frame clones, though not all of them. Of more than 95,000 clones detected, 75% to 85% appear once; the ten largest clones hold about 1.9%. Sequences were obtained from PBMCs. These receptors were taken from a man aged 30-40 years in good health and CMV-seronegative.

V is TRBV7-6 and J is TRBJ1-1; no reliable D call. Germline CDR1 is SGHVS and CDR2 is FNYEAQ. V shed 3 bases and J shed 2 bases, with 7 bases lying between them. This CDR3 has 13 amino acids. The CDR3 sequence: CASSFDTNTEAFF. As DNA, the CDR3 is TGTGCCAGCAGCTTCGACACTAACACTGAAGCTTTCTTT.

CDR3 DNA sequence: TGCGCCAGCAGCCCTGGGACAGGGGAGGAGACCCAGTACTTC. It codes for CASSPGTGEETQYF. V gene TRBV5-1 combines with J gene TRBJ2-5, with 10 bases fitting TRBD1. CDR1 SGHRS and CDR2 YFSETQ come from the germline V gene. V was pared by 4 bases and J by 5 bases, with 5 bases of the junction left unmatched. CDR3 length: 14 amino acids.

This chain uses TRBV9 with TRBJ2-6; 9 positions agree with TRBD1. The CDR3 runs 18 residues. V lost 3 bases, J lost 5 bases, and 12 bases stayed unmatched. Germline CDR1 is SGDLS and CDR2 is YYNGEE. DNA for the CDR3: TGTGCCAGCAGCGGGCCGGGACAGGGCCAAGTGTGGGCCAACGTCCTGACTTTC. It translates to CASSGPGQGQVWANVLTF.

This clone occurred a few times. This chain uses TRBV6-6 with TRBJ2-1, with TRBD1 identical over 10 bases. This CDR3 is built from 15 residues. V was clipped by 6 bases and J by 4 bases; unmatched bases: 6. Germline V gene data show CDR1 as MNHNY and CDR2 as SVGAGI (reference sequence). The CDR3 sequence is CASSPTGGQYNEQFF. The CDR3 DNA reads as TGTGCCAGCAGCCCGACAGGGGGCCAATACAATGAGCAGTTCTTC.

The V and J genes are TRBV4-1 and TRBJ2-1, with TRBD2 matching 11 bases. The CDR3 runs 16 residues. The junction had 11 bases not matched to a gene; V was cut back by 7 bases and J by 6 bases. Germline values: CDR1 MGHRA, CDR2 YSYEKL. The DNA of the CDR3 is TGCGCCAGCAAACTCCGTCTAGCGGGGGGCTCCAATGAGCAGTTCTTC. Translating it yields CASKLRLAGGSNEQFF.

The V call is TRBV19, the J call TRBJ1-5; D remains ambiguous. The V gene lost 4 bases and the J gene lost 0 bases, with 13 bases spanning the gap. Germline assignment: CDR1 LNHDA and CDR2 SQIVND (reference sequence). CDR3 length: 16 amino acids. CDR3 sequence reads: CASSSGELDSNQPQHF. DNA for the CDR3: TGTGCCAGTAGTAGCGGGGAACTTGATAGCAATCAGCCCCAGCATTTT.

The CDR3 DNA is TGTGCCAGCAGCCCTCCGGGACAGGGAACGAGGGAGCAGTACTTC. It translates to CASSPPGQGTREQYF. The chain recombines TRBV9 with TRBJ2-7; 9 bases fit TRBD1. The V segment lost 4 bases and the J segment 7 bases; nucleotides outside the gene matches: 12. This CDR3 contains 15 residues. CDR1 SGDLS and CDR2 YYNGEE come from the germline V gene.

The chain employs TRBV7-2 and TRBJ2-2, with 8 bases identical to TRBD1. In germline, CDR1 is SGHTA, CDR2 FQGNSA. The ends lost 5 bases at V and 5 bases at J; junction bases unmatched: 7. The CDR3 extends over 15 amino acids. The CDR3 DNA is TGTGCCAGCAGCCCAAGGACAGGGTATACCGGGGAGCTGTTTTTT. Its translation is CASSPRTGYTGELFF.